The subject of this entry is one T cell receptor beta chain. This entry belongs to a study of blood T cell repertoires in COVID-19. The wider study: Some COVID-19 samples were acute and others convalescent; all came from the United States, Italy and Spain. PBMCs, B-cell-depleted T cells, or T cells provided the cDNA or gDNA that made up the material.

This CDR3 spans 15 amino acids. Germline-derived CDR1 and CDR2 are SGHTA and FQGNSA. V dropped 4 bases and J dropped 5 bases, with 16 bases sitting between them. Some clones are missing from TCRdb's copy, which holds only in-frame ones; the method was immunoSEQ multiplex PCR. The table records 130,000 or so clones, under 85% of them present only once. The chain couples TRBV7-2 to TRBJ2-3, with TRBD2 as a possible D gene (5 bases). Specimen: peripheral blood. The receptor's source is a human donor in a cohort sampled during active COVID-19. The CDR3 DNA reads as TGTGCCAGCAGCTCCTCGGAAGGCGCGGGAGATACGCAGTATTTT. Protein sequence: CASSSSEGAGDTQYF.